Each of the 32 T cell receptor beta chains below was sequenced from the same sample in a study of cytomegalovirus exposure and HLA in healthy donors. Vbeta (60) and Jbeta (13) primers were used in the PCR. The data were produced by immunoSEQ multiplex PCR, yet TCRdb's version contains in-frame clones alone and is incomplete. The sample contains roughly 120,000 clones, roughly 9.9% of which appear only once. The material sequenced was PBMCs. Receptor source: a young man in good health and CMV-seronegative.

This chain's CDR3 is CASRSGTYQPQHF. CDR3 nucleotides: TGTGCCAGCAGATCCGGGACATATCAGCCCCAGCATTTT. This rearrangement joins TRBV2 to TRBJ1-5; D possibly corresponds to TRBD1 (6 bases). Germline loops: CDR1 SNHLY, CDR2 FYNNEI. Trimming left V 6 bases short and J 5 bases short, with 11 bases between. CDR3 length: 13 amino acids.

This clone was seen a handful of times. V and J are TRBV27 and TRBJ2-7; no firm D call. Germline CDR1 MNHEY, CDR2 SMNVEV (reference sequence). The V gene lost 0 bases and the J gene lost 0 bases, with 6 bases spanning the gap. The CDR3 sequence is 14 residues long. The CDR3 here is CASSLSHSSYEQYF. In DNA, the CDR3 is TGTGCCAGCAGTTTATCTCATAGCTCCTACGAGCAGTACTTC.

The CDR3 loop is CASSFQMSGYGYTF. CDR3 nucleotide sequence: TGTGCCAGTAGTTTCCAGATGTCGGGCTATGGCTACACCTTC. This rearrangement joins TRBV19 to TRBJ1-2, with unresolved D. The CDR3 runs 14 residues. From germline, CDR1 is LNHDA and CDR2 SQIVND (reference sequence). V shed 5 bases and J shed 4 bases, with 14 bases lying between them.

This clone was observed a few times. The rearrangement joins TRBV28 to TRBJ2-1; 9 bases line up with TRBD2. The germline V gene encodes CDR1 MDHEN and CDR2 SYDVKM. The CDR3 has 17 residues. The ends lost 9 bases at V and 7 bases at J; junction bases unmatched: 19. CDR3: CASSGSDKEEGENEQFF. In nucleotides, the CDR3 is TGTGCCAGTAGCGGGAGTGATAAAGAGGAGGGTGAAAATGAGCAGTTCTTC.

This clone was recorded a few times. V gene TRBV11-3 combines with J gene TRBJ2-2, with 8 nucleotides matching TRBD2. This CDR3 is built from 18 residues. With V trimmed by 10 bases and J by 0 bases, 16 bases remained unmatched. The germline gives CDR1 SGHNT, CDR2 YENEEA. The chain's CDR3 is CATYMGLAGSANTGELFF. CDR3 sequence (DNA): TGTGCCACCTATATGGGTCTAGCGGGTTCCGCGAACACCGGGGAGCTGTTTTTT.

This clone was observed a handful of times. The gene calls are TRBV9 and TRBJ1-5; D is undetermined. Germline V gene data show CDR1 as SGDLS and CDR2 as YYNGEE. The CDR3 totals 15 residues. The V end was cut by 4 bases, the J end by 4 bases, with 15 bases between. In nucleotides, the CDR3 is TGTGCCAGCAGCAAAGAAGGACGGGGTAATCAGCCCCAGCATTTT. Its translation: CASSKEGRGNQPQHF.

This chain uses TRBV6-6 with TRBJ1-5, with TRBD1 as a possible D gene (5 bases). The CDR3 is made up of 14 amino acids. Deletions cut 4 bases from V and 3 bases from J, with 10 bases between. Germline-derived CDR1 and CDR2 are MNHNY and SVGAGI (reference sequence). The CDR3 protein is CASSSGSFNQPQHF. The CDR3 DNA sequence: TGTGCCAGCAGTTCAGGGTCCTTCAATCAGCCCCAGCATTTT.

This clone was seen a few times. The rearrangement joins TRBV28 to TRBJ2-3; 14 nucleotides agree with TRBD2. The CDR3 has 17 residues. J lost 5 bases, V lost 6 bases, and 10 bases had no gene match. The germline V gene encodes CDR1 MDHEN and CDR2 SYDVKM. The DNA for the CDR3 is TGTGCCAGCAGACTCCAGAGACTAGCGGGAGGGGAAGATACGCAGTATTTT. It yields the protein CASRLQRLAGGEDTQYF.

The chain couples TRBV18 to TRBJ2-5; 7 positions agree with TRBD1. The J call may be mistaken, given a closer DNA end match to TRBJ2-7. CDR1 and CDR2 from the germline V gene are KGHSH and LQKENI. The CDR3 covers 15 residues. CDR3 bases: TGTGCCAGCTCACCCTTGGCCGGGACAGTTTACGAGCAGTACTTC. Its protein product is CASSPLAGTVYEQYF.

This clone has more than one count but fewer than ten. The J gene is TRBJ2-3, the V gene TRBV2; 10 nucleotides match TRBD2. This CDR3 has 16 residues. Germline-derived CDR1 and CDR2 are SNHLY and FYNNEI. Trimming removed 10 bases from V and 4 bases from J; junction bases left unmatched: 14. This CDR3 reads CATQRAGGVRADTQYF. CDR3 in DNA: TGTGCCACCCAGAGAGCGGGGGGGGTAAGGGCAGATACGCAGTATTTT.

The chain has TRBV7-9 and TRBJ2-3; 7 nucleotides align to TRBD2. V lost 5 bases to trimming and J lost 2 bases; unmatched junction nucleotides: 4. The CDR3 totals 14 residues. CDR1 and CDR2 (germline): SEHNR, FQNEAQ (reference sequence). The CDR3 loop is CASSPTSATDTQYF. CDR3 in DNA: TGTGCCAGCAGCCCAACTAGCGCCACAGATACGCAGTATTTT.

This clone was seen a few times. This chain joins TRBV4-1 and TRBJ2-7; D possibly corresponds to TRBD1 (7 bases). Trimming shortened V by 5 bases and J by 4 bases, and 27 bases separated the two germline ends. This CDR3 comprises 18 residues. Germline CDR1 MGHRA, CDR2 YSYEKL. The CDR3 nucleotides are TGCGCCAGCAGCAGGAGGACCGGAGGGCAGGGGGAGGATTACGAGCAGTACTTC. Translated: CASSRRTGGQGEDYEQYF.

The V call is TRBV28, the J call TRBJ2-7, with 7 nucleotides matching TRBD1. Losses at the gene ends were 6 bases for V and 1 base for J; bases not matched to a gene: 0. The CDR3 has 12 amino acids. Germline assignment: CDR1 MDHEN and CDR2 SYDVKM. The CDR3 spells CASRGQSYEQYF. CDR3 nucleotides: TGTGCCAGCAGGGGACAGTCCTACGAGCAGTACTTC.

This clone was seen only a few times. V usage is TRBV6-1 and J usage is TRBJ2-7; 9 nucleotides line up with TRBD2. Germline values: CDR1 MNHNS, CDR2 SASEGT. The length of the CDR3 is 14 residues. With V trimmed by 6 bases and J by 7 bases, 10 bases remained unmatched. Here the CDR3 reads CASRPGLAVIEQYF. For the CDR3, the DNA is TGTGCCAGCAGACCGGGACTAGCCGTGATTGAGCAGTACTTC.

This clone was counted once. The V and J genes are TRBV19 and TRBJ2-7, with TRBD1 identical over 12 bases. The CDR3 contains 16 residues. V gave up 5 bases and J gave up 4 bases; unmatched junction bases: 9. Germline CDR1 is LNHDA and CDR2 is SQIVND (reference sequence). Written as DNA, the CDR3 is TGTGCCAGTAGTTCTCCCCGGGACAGGGGGCTGTACGAGCAGTACTTC. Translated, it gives CASSSPRDRGLYEQYF.

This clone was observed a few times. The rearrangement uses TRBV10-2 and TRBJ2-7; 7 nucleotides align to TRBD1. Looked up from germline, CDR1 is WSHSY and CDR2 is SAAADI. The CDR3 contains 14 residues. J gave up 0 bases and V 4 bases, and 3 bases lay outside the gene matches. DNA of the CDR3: TGCGCCAGCAGTGGAGACAGGGCCTCCTACGAGCAGTACTTC. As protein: CASSGDRASYEQYF.

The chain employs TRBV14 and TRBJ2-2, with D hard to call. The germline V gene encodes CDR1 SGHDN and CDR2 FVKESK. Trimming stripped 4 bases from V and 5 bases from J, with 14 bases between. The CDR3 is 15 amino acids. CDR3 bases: TGTGCCAGCAGCCGCGGAACGCGTAGGACCGGGGAGCTGTTTTTT. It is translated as CASSRGTRRTGELFF.

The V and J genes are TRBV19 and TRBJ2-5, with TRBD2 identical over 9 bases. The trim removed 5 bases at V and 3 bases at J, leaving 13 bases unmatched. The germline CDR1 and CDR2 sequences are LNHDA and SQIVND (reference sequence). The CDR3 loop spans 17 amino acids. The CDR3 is CASSLAPLLAGEETQYF. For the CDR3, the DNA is TGTGCCAGTAGTCTTGCTCCTCTTTTAGCGGGAGAAGAGACCCAGTACTTC.

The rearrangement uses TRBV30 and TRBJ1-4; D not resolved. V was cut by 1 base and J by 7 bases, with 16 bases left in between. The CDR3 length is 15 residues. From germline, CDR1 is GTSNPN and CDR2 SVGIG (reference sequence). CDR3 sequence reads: CAWSGRLIAVEKLFF. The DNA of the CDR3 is TGTGCCTGGAGTGGCCGGTTGATAGCGGTTGAAAAACTGTTTTTT.

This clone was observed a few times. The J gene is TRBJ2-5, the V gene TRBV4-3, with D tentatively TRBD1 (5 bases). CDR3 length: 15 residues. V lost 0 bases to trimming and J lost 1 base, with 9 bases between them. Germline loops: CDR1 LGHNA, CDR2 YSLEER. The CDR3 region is CASSQDRQIQETQYF. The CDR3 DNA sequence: TGCGCCAGCAGCCAAGACCGACAGATCCAAGAGACCCAGTACTTC.

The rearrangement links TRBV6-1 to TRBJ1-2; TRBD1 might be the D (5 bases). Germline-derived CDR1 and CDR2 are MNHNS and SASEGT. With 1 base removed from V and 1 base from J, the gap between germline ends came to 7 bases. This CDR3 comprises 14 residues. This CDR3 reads CASSEVTVNYGYTF. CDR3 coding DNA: TGTGCCAGCAGTGAAGTGACAGTTAACTATGGCTACACCTTC.

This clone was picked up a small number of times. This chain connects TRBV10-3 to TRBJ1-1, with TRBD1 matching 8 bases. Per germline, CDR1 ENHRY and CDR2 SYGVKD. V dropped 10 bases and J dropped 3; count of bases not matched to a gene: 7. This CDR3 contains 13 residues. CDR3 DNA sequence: TGTGCCACCAGGACAGGGTTGGACACTGAAGCTTTCTTT. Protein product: CATRTGLDTEAFF.

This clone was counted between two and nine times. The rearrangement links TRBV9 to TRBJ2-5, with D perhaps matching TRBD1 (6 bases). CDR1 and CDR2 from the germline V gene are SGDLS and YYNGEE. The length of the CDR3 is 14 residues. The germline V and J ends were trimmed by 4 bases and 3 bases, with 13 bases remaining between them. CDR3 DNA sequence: TGTGCCAGCAGCCTCGGACAGACGAAAGAGACCCAGTACTTC. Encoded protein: CASSLGQTKETQYF.

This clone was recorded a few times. The CDR3 sequence is CASSLAMGADDYGYTF. The CDR3, as DNA: TGTGCCAGCAGCTTAGCGATGGGGGCGGACGACTATGGCTACACCTTC. The chain combines TRBV7-9 with TRBJ1-2; TRBD1 is a possible D gene (6 bases). Trimming shortened V by 0 bases and J by 3 bases, and 14 bases separated the two germline ends. The CDR3 extends over 16 amino acids. Germline CDR1 is SEHNR and CDR2 is FQNEAQ (reference sequence).

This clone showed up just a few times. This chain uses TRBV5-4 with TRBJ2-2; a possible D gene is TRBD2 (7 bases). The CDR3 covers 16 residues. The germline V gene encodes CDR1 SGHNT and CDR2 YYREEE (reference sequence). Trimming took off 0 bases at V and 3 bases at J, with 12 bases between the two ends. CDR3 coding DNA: TGTGCCAGCAGCTTGGTAGGAGGGGGGGACACCGGGGAGCTGTTTTTT. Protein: CASSLVGGGDTGELFF.

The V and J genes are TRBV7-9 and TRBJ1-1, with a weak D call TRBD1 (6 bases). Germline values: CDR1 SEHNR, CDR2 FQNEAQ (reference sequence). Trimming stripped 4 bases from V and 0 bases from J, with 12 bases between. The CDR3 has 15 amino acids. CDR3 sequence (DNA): TGTGCCAGCAGCTCGTCCGGGACACTGAACACTGAAGCTTTCTTT. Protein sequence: CASSSSGTLNTEAFF.

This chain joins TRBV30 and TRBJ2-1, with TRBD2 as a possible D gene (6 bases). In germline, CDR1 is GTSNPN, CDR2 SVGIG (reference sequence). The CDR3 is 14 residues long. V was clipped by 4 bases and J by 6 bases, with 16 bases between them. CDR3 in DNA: TGTGCCTGGAACCCTCGTCTGGGGGGCAATGAGCAGTTCTTC. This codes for CAWNPRLGGNEQFF.

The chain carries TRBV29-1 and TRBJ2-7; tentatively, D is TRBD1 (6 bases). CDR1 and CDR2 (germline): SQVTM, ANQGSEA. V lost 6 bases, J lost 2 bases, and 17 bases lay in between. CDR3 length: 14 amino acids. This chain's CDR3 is CSVAKGVTPYEQYF. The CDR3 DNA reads TGCAGCGTCGCCAAGGGGGTAACCCCCTACGAGCAGTACTTC.

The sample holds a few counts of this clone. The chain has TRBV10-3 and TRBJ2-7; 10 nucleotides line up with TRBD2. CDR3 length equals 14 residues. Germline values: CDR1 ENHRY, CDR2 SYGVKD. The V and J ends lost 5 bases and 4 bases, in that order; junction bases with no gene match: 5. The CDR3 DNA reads TGTGCCATCAGTCAGCGGGAGGGCCCGTACGAGCAGTACTTC. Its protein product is CAISQREGPYEQYF.

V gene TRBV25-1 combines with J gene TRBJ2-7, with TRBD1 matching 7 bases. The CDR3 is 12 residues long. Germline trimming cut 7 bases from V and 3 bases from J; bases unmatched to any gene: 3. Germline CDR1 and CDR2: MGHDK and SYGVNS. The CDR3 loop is CASKGQRYEQYF. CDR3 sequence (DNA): TGTGCCAGCAAGGGACAGCGCTACGAGCAGTACTTC.

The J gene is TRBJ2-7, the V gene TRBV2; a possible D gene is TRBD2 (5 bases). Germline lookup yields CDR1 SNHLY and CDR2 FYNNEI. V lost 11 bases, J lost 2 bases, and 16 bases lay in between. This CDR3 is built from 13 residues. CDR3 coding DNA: TGTGCCGGCGGGTCCCCAAGAACCTACGAGCAGTACTTC. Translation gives CAGGSPRTYEQYF.

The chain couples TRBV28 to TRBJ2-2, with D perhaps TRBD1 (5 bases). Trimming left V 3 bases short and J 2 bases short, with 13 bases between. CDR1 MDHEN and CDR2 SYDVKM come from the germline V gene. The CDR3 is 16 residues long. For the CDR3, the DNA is TGTGCCAGCAGTTTCTCTGCAGGGCCTAACACCGGGGAGCTGTTTTTT. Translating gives CASSFSAGPNTGELFF.